The source of this T cell receptor (beta chain) is a study of blood T cell repertoires in COVID-19. Study-level information: Collection of acute and convalescent COVID-19 samples took place in the United States, Italy and Spain.

In the study's own analysis: Amplifying reference gene primers gave estimates of nucleated cell counts. Data came from immunoSEQ multiplex PCR; TCRdb stores just in-frame clones and leaves some out. From that table come the V and J calls and clone size; the DNA was used to work out D and trimming. Here the sample spans about 250,000 clones, approximately 84% being singletons. Notes on this clone: The junction does not match germline at one end; this may be a read error.

The CDR3 contains 15 residues. Germline CDR1 and CDR2: MNHNY and SVGAGI (reference sequence). V usage is TRBV6-6 and J usage is TRBJ2-2, with 9 nucleotides matching TRBD2. Sequenced input: PBMCs or T cells enriched from blood (not recorded which). The receptor's source is a man aged 35-49 years who had recovered from COVID-19. Here the CDR3 DNA reads TGTGCCAGCAGTTACCGCGGGAGGGGCACCGAGGAGCTGTTTTTT. Translated: CASSYRGRGTEELFF.